This T cell receptor beta chain was sequenced in a study of cytomegalovirus exposure and HLA in healthy donors. At the level of the study: HLA-typed donors were the source of 86 million or so unique TCRs held in an early data release. In terms of ancestry, the Caucasian-associated cluster contained roughly 81% of the 350 to 450 genotyped donors.

The CDR3 runs 16 residues. The V and J ends lost 4 bases and 9 bases, in that order; junction bases with no gene match: 12. From germline, CDR1 is SGHNT and CDR2 YENEEA. The PCR used 60 Vbeta and 13 Jbeta primers. Assay used: immunoSEQ multiplex PCR; TCRdb lists only in-frame clones, some missing. This sample has about 160,000 clones, with approximately 84% found just once. Sequencing input: PBMCs. The rearrangement uses TRBV11-3 and TRBJ2-1, with 10 bases aligning to TRBD1. This clonotype originated in a male donor in good health and CMV-seropositive. CDR3 in DNA: TGTGCCAGCAGCTCTGGGACAGGGGAGAGTAAGAGTGAGCAGTTCTTC. Translated: CASSSGTGESKSEQFF.